This is a list of T cell receptor beta chains from one sample in a study of cytomegalovirus exposure and HLA in healthy donors. TCRdb's table, derived via immunoSEQ multiplex PCR, lists solely in-frame clones and lacks some. The sample includes approximately 240,000 clones, 82% of them seen just once. Material for sequencing was PBMCs. The receptors shown here come from a woman between 35 and 50 years old in good health and CMV-seropositive. Each CDR3 is given with its conserved first and last residue. The order of the fields is V gene, clone size, D gene, J gene, CDR3 protein, CDR3 DNA. A D gene is named only where the DNA matches it firmly. Not all rows give a size; the values are once, few, many and, for expanded clones, a class.

V: TRBV6-5; size: .; D: .; J: TRBJ1-5; CDR3: CASRSGVRAQPQHF; DNA: TGTGCCAGCAGATCTGGGGTGAGGGCTCAGCCCCAGCATTTT
V: TRBV30; size: .; D: TRBD2; J: TRBJ2-7; CDR3: CAWSLNSGGAYEQYF; DNA: TGTGCCTGGTCCCTTAATAGCGGGGGGGCCTACGAGCAGTACTTC
V: TRBV6-1; size: few; D: .; J: TRBJ1-2; CDR3: CASSETRVGYTF; DNA: TGTGCCAGCAGTGAAACTAGGGTTGGCTACACCTTC
V: TRBV2; size: .; D: .; J: TRBJ1-5; CDR3: CASGLEHQPQHF; DNA: TGTGCCAGCGGCCTAGAGCATCAGCCCCAGCATTTT
V: TRBV30; size: .; D: TRBD1; J: TRBJ1-1; CDR3: CAWRRGDRGLNTEAFF; DNA: TGTGCCTGGAGAAGAGGGGACAGGGGACTGAACACTGAAGCTTTCTTT
V: TRBV29-1; size: .; D: .; J: TRBJ1-5; CDR3: CSVLQGLNQPQHF; DNA: TGCAGCGTCCTTCAGGGGCTAAATCAGCCCCAGCATTTT
V: TRBV9; size: .; D: .; J: TRBJ2-1; CDR3: CASSGGVTPYNEQFF; DNA: TGTGCCAGCAGCGGGGGGGTGACGCCTTACAATGAGCAGTTCTTC
V: TRBV7-8; size: .; D: TRBD1; J: TRBJ2-1; CDR3: CASSWDRVIQYNEQFF; DNA: TGTGCCAGCAGCTGGGACAGGGTTATTCAGTACAATGAGCAGTTCTTC
V: TRBV28; size: .; D: TRBD2; J: TRBJ2-7; CDR3: CASVTSGIYEQYF; DNA: TGTGCCAGTGTGACTAGCGGGATTTACGAGCAGTACTTC
V: TRBV11-2; size: few; D: .; J: TRBJ2-7; CDR3: CASSLAAGSVYEQYF; DNA: TGTGCCAGCAGCTTAGCGGCGGGAAGCGTATACGAGCAGTACTTC
V: TRBV9; size: .; D: TRBD2; J: TRBJ2-1; CDR3: CASSVAGTSNEQFF; DNA: TGTGCCAGCAGCGTAGCTGGGACTAGCAATGAGCAGTTCTTC
V: TRBV12-5; size: once; D: .; J: TRBJ1-2; CDR3: CASGLEQHTGYTF; DNA: TGTGCTAGTGGTTTAGAACAGCATACAGGCTACACCTTC
V: TRBV4-3; size: .; D: TRBD2; J: TRBJ2-3; CDR3: CASSQEASGADTQYF; DNA: TGCGCCAGCAGCCAAGAGGCTAGCGGGGCAGATACGCAGTATTTT
V: TRBV4-1; size: .; D: .; J: TRBJ2-7; CDR3: CASSQVGAAYEQYF; DNA: TGCGCCAGCAGCCAAGTAGGGGCGGCCTACGAGCAGTACTTC
V: TRBV19; size: .; D: TRBD2; J: TRBJ2-4; CDR3: CASSTSGKNIQYF; DNA: TGTGCCAGTAGTACTAGCGGCAAAAACATTCAGTACTTC
V: TRBV7-2; size: .; D: TRBD1; J: TRBJ2-1; CDR3: CASSLGTGIDEQFF; DNA: TGTGCCAGCAGCTTAGGGACAGGAATCGATGAGCAGTTCTTC
V: TRBV29-1; size: .; D: .; J: TRBJ2-7; CDR3: CSVEGDRFYEQYF; DNA: TGCAGCGTTGAAGGCGACAGGTTCTACGAGCAGTACTTC
V: TRBV7-2; size: .; D: TRBD1; J: TRBJ1-6; CDR3: CASSLVIQGARNSPLHF; DNA: TGTGCCAGCAGCTTAGTGATACAGGGGGCACGGAATTCACCCCTCCACTTT
V: TRBV5-1; size: once; D: .; J: TRBJ1-2; CDR3: CASNPDTGYGYTF; DNA: TGCGCCAGCAACCCTGACACTGGCTATGGCTACACCTTC
V: TRBV7-6; size: once; D: .; J: TRBJ2-3; CDR3: CASSLGTLPTDTQYF; DNA: TGTGCCAGCAGCTTAGGGACACTTCCCACAGATACGCAGTATTTT
V: TRBV6-1; size: .; D: TRBD1; J: TRBJ1-2; CDR3: CASTPGQGDGYTF; DNA: TGTGCCAGCACACCGGGACAGGGGGATGGCTACACCTTC
V: TRBV15; size: .; D: TRBD2; J: TRBJ2-1; CDR3: CATSRDSWLAGGGSYNEQFF; DNA: TGTGCCACCAGCAGAGATTCGTGGCTAGCGGGAGGTGGGTCCTACAATGAGCAGTTCTTC
V: TRBV18; size: .; D: TRBD2; J: TRBJ2-3; CDR3: CASSPDIAGGSTDTQYF; DNA: TGTGCCAGCTCACCAGATATTGCGGGGGGGAGCACAGATACGCAGTATTTT
V: TRBV29-1; size: .; D: .; J: TRBJ2-1; CDR3: CSVGGVGSNEQFF; DNA: TGCAGCGTTGGGGGGGTCGGATCGAATGAGCAGTTCTTC
V: TRBV4-3; size: few; D: .; J: TRBJ2-1; CDR3: CASSQDRQALNEQFF; DNA: TGCGCCAGCAGCCAAGATAGACAGGCCCTGAATGAGCAGTTCTTC
V: TRBV7-2; size: .; D: TRBD1; J: TRBJ1-3; CDR3: CASSLVLPGQGWDTIYF; DNA: TGTGCCAGCAGCTTAGTCCTCCCGGGACAGGGGTGGGACACCATATATTTT
V: TRBV6-1; size: .; D: TRBD2; J: TRBJ2-5; CDR3: CASSEGGGQETQYF; DNA: TGTGCCAGCAGTGAAGGGGGGGGTCAAGAGACCCAGTACTTC
V: TRBV2; size: .; D: TRBD1; J: TRBJ1-4; CDR3: CATQGAGGEKLFF; DNA: TGTGCCACACAGGGGGCAGGGGGTGAAAAACTGTTTTTT
V: TRBV30; size: .; D: .; J: TRBJ2-1; CDR3: CAWSVNNEQFF; DNA: TGTGCCTGGAGTGTCAACAATGAGCAGTTCTTC
V: TRBV14; size: .; D: .; J: TRBJ2-2; CDR3: CASSQYPGNTGELFF; DNA: TGTGCCAGCAGCCAATATCCAGGGAACACCGGGGAGCTGTTTTTT
V: TRBV30; size: .; D: .; J: TRBJ1-1; CDR3: CAWSGIGQMNTEAFF; DNA: TGTGCCTGGAGCGGAATAGGACAGATGAACACTGAAGCTTTCTTT
V: TRBV9; size: .; D: TRBD2; J: TRBJ2-3; CDR3: CASSVTSGGVADTQYF; DNA: TGTGCCAGCAGCGTGACTAGCGGGGGGGTGGCAGATACGCAGTATTTT
V: TRBV5-8; size: .; D: TRBD2; J: TRBJ2-3; CDR3: CASSLGSGGLTDTQYF; DNA: TGTGCCAGCAGCTTGGGCAGCGGGGGGCTCACAGATACGCAGTATTTT
V: TRBV5-6; size: few; D: TRBD2; J: TRBJ2-7; CDR3: CASSSGTSRYEQYF; DNA: TGTGCCAGCAGCTCAGGGACTAGCAGGTACGAGCAGTACTTC
V: TRBV19; size: .; D: TRBD2; J: TRBJ2-7; CDR3: CASTGGSGGPHEQYF; DNA: TGTGCCAGTACGGGCGGCTCGGGGGGGCCCCACGAGCAGTACTTC
V: TRBV25-1; size: .; D: TRBD1; J: TRBJ1-1; CDR3: CASTPGGLGYTEAFF; DNA: TGTGCCAGCACCCCAGGGGGCCTAGGATACACTGAAGCTTTCTTT
V: TRBV5-1; size: .; D: TRBD2; J: TRBJ2-5; CDR3: CASSLVLAGPKETQYF; DNA: TGCGCCAGCAGCTTGGTGCTAGCGGGGCCAAAAGAGACCCAGTACTTC
V: TRBV7-7; size: .; D: TRBD2; J: TRBJ2-2; CDR3: CASSLGAGGPLTGELFF; DNA: TGTGCTAGCAGCTTAGGAGCGGGAGGGCCGTTGACCGGGGAGCTGTTCTTT
V: TRBV28; size: .; D: .; J: TRBJ1-4; CDR3: CASSSGVFGKLFF; DNA: TGTGCCAGCAGTTCGGGGGTGTTTGGAAAACTGTTTTTT
V: TRBV5-1; size: .; D: .; J: TRBJ2-7; CDR3: CASSLGRQVDMYEQYF; DNA: TGCGCCAGCAGCTTGGGTCGGCAGGTGGATATGTACGAGCAGTACTTC
V: TRBV5-4; size: once; D: .; J: TRBJ2-2; CDR3: CASSLVVSVGTGELFF; DNA: TGTGCCAGCAGCTTGGTTGTTAGCGTGGGCACCGGGGAGCTGTTTTTT
V: TRBV4-3; size: .; D: TRBD1; J: TRBJ2-7; CDR3: CASSQERQGSHEQYF; DNA: TGCGCCAGCAGCCAAGAGCGACAGGGAAGCCACGAGCAGTACTTC
V: TRBV10-3; size: .; D: .; J: TRBJ2-1; CDR3: CAISESTKTRGGQFF; DNA: TGTGCCATCAGTGAGTCGACTAAAACTAGAGGGGGGCAGTTCTTC
V: TRBV2; size: .; D: TRBD1; J: TRBJ2-7; CDR3: CASSFGTGGFYEQYF; DNA: TGTGCCAGCAGTTTCGGGACAGGGGGCTTTTACGAGCAGTACTTC
V: TRBV7-2; size: .; D: TRBD1; J: TRBJ1-1; CDR3: CASMRGGQLNTEAFF; DNA: TGTGCCAGCATGCGGGGGGGACAGTTGAACACTGAAGCTTTCTTT
V: TRBV6-5; size: .; D: TRBD2; J: TRBJ2-3; CDR3: CASRRSGSGADTQYF; DNA: TGTGCCAGCAGACGAAGCGGGAGCGGCGCAGATACGCAGTATTTT
V: TRBV7-7; size: few; D: .; J: TRBJ2-5; CDR3: CASSLDREETQYF; DNA: TGTGCCAGCAGCTTAGACAGGGAGGAGACCCAGTACTTC
V: TRBV9; size: .; D: TRBD2; J: TRBJ2-1; CDR3: CASSVATSGGEFF; DNA: TGTGCCAGCAGCGTAGCTACTAGCGGGGGAGAGTTCTTC
V: TRBV6-1; size: .; D: .; J: TRBJ2-7; CDR3: CASSGGGRGPSLYEQYF; DNA: TGTGCCAGCAGTGGGGGGGGGCGGGGGCCCTCCCTCTACGAGCAGTACTTC
V: TRBV27; size: .; D: .; J: TRBJ1-1; CDR3: CASRPQGLNTEAFF; DNA: TGTGCCAGCAGACCCCAGGGTTTGAACACTGAAGCTTTCTTT
V: TRBV7-2; size: .; D: TRBD1; J: TRBJ2-7; CDR3: CASSAETGRIGYEQYF; DNA: TGTGCCAGCAGCGCGGAGACAGGGCGCATAGGGTACGAGCAGTACTTC
V: TRBV5-4; size: .; D: TRBD1; J: TRBJ2-5; CDR3: CASSLYRGDEETQYF; DNA: TGTGCCAGCAGCTTGTACAGGGGTGATGAAGAGACCCAGTACTTC
V: TRBV27; size: .; D: TRBD1; J: TRBJ2-7; CDR3: CASSLGQGWEQYF; DNA: TGTGCCAGCAGTCTAGGACAGGGTTGGGAGCAGTACTTC